Included here is one T cell receptor (beta chain) sequence, with context. Its matching antigen is unknown. This specimen belongs to a study of blood T cells in healthy people across ages. Study-wide points: Possibly confounding the expanded clonotype changes was the fact that donor CMV status was unknown.

It was with a sample-barcoded 5' primer and a J-beta primer mix that a second PCR of roughly 6 to 12 cycles was run. Via MiXCR, TCRdb re-called the 5' RACE reads, giving one row per CDR3 protein. The sample holds about 680,000 distinct CDR3 sequences, roughly 50% seen once. What was sequenced was blood. The sequence was collected from a woman aged 55-75 years in good health.

CDR3 nucleotides: TGCAGTGCTCCGTTACGTCCGGCGGGAGGGAACACTGAAGCTTTCTTT. It yields the protein CSAPLRPAGGNTEAFF. The V gene is TRBV20-1, the J gene TRBJ1-1; D remains ambiguous. Germline assignment: CDR1 DFQATT and CDR2 SNEGSKA (reference sequence). Trimming removed 5 bases from V and 1 base from J, with 20 bases in between. This CDR3 has 16 amino acids.